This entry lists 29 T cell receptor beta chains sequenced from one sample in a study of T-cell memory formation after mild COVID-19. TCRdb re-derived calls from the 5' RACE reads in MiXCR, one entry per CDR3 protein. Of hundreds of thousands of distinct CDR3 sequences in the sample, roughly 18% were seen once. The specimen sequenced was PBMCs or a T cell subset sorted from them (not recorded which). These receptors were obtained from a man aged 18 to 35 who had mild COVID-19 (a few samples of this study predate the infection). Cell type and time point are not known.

In DNA form, the CDR3 reads TGTGCCAGCAGCAAGAGGGGGAGCACAGATACGCAGTATTTT. Translation gives CASSKRGSTDTQYF. The V gene is TRBV7-2, the J gene TRBJ2-3, with D possibly matching TRBD1 (6 bases). The V and J ends lost 5 bases and 0 bases respectively, with 9 bases between them. CDR1 is SGHTA and CDR2 is FQGNSA in the germline V gene. CDR3 size: 14 residues. The entire variable domain, with the rest obtained from reference TRBV7-2 and TRBJ2-3, is as follows: GAGVSQSPSNKVTEKGKDVELRCDPISGHTALYWYRQSLGQGLEFLIYFQGNSAPDKSGLPSDRFSAERTGGSVSTLTIQRTQQEDSAVYLCASSKRGSTDTQYFGPGTRLTVL.

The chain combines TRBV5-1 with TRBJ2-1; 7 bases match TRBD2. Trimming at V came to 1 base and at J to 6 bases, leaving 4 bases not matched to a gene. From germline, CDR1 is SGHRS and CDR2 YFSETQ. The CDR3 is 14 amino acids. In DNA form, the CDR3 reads TGCGCCAGCAGCTTGCGACTAGCTCCCAATGAGCAGTTCTTC. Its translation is CASSLRLAPNEQFF.

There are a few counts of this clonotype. The CDR3 is CASSPSRTGSSYNEQFF. Here the CDR3 DNA reads TGTGCCAGCAGTCCCTCGAGGACAGGTAGCTCCTACAATGAGCAGTTCTTC. V and J are TRBV6-6 and TRBJ2-1; TRBD1 matches 7 bases. Looked up from germline, CDR1 is MNHNY and CDR2 is SVGAGI (reference sequence). This CDR3 has 17 amino acids. Trimming took 5 bases from V and 0 from J; bases not matched to a gene: 10.

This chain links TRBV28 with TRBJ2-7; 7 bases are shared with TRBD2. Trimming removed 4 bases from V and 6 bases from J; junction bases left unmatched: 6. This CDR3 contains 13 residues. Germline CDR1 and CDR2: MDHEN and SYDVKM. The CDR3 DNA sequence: TGTGCCAGCAGTTCCGCGGGACTATTCGAGCAGTACGTC. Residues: CASSSAGLFEQYV.

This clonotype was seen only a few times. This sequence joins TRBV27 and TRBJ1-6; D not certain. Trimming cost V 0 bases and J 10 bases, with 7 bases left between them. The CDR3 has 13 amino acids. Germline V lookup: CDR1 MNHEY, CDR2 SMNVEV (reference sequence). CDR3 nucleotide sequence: TGTGCCAGCAGTTTATCCTCTAGGTCACCCCTCCACTTT. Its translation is CASSLSSRSPLHF.

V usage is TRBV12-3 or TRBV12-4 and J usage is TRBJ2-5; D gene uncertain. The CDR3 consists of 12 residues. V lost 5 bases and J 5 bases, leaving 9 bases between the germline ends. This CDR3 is CASSRVRETQYF. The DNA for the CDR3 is TGTGCCAGCAGTCGGGTGCGGGAGACCCAGTACTTC.

CDR3 protein: CASSLVVADRRYSNQPQHF. CDR3 in DNA: TGTGCCAGCAGCTTAGTTGTAGCGGACAGGCGATATAGCAATCAGCCCCAGCATTTT. This chain connects TRBV7-2 to TRBJ1-5; TRBD1 aligns across 7 bases. The CDR3 covers 19 residues. Germline lookup yields CDR1 SGHTA and CDR2 FQGNSA. Trimming removed 1 base from V and 0 bases from J; junction bases left unmatched: 12.

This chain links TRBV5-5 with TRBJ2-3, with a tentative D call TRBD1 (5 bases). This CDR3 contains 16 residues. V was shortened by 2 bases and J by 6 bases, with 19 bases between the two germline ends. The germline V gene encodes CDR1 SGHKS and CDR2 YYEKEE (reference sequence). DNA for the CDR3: TGTGCCAGCAGCTTAGAGGCCAGGGCTCCGAGGGATACGCAGTATTTT. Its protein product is CASSLEARAPRDTQYF.

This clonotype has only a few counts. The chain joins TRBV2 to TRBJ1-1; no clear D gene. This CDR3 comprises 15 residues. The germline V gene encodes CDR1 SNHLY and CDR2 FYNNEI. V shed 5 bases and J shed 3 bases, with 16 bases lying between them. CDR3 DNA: TGTGCCAGCAGTCCACCCACGGTACCCTACACTGAAGCTTTCTTT. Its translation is CASSPPTVPYTEAFF.

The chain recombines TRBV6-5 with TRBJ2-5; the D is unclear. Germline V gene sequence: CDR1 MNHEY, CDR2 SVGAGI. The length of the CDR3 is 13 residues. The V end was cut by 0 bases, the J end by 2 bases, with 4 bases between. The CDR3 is CASSYSRQETQYF. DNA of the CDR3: TGTGCCAGCAGTTACTCCAGGCAAGAGACCCAGTACTTC.

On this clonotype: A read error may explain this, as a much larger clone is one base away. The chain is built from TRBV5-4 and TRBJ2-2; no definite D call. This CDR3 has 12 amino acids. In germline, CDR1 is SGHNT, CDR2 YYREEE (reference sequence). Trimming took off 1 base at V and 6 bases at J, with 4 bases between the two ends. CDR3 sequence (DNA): TGTGCCAGCAGCTTGTACTCCGGGGAGCTGTTTTTT. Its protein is CASSLYSGELFF.

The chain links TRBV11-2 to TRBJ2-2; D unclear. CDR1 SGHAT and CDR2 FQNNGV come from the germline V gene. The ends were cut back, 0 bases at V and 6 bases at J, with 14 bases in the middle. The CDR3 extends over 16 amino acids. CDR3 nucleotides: TGTGCCAGCAGCTTAGATCTACAGCTGGGCGCCGGGGAGCTGTTTTTT. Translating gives CASSLDLQLGAGELFF.

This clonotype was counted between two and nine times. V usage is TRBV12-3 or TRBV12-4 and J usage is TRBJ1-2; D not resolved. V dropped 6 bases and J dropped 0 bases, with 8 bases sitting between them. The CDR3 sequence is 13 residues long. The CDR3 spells CASSAQSNYGYTF. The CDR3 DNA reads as TGTGCCAGCAGCGCACAGTCTAACTATGGCTACACCTTC.

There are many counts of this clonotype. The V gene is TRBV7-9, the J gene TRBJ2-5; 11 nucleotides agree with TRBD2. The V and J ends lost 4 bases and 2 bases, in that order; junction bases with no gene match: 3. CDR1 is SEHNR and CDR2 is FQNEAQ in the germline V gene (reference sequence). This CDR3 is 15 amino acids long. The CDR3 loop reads CASSSTSGAQETQYF. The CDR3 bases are TGTGCCAGCAGCTCGACTAGCGGGGCGCAAGAGACCCAGTACTTC. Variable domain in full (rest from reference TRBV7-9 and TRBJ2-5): DTGVSQNPRHKITKRGQNVTFRCDPISEHNRLYWYRQTLGQGPEFLTYFQNEAQLEKSRLLSDRFSAERPKGSFSTLEIQRTEQGDSAMYLCASSSTSGAQETQYFGPGTRLLVL.

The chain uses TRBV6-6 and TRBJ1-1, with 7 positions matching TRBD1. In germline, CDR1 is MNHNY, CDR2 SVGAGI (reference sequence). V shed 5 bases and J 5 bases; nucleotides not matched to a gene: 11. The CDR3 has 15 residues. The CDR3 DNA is TGTGCCAGCAGTGACCGGACAGGAGGGGAGACTGAAGCTTTCTTT. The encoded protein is CASSDRTGGETEAFF.

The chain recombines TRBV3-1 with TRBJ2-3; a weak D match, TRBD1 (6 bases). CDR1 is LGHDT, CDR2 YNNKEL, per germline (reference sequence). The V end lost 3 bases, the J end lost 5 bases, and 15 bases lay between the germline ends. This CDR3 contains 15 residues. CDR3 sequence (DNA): TGTGCCAGCAGCCAGAACAGGGCGCGACAAGATACGCAGTATTTT. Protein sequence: CASSQNRARQDTQYF.

CDR3 bases: TGTGCCAGCAGTTACGTTTGGGCGACAAGACGGAACACTGAAGCTTTCTTT. Translating it yields CASSYVWATRRNTEAFF. The genes are TRBV6-2 or TRBV6-3 and TRBJ1-1; unclear D gene. Germline CDR1 reads MNHEY; CDR2 reads SVGEGT. This CDR3 contains 17 residues. Trimming shortened V by 2 bases and J by 1 base, and 17 bases separated the two germline ends.

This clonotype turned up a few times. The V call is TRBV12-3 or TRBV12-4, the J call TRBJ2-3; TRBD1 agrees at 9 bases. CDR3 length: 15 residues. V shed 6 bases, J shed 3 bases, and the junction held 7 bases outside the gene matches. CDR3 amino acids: CASSLNRGLTDTQYF. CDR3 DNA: TGTGCCAGCAGCCTAAACAGGGGGCTTACAGATACGCAGTATTTT.

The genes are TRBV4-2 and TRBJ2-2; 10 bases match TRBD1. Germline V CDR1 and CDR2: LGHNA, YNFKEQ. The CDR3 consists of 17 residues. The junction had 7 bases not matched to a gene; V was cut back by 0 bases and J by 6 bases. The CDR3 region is CASSQEWTGGFAGELFF. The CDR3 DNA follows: TGTGCCAGCAGCCAAGAATGGACAGGGGGATTCGCCGGGGAGCTGTTTTTT.

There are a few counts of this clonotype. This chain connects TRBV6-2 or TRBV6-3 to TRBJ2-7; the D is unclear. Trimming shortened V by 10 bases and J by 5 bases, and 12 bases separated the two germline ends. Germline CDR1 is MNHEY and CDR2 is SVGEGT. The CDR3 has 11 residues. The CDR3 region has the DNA TGTGCCACCACCTCGGGTCACGAGCAGTACGTC. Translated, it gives CATTSGHEQYV.

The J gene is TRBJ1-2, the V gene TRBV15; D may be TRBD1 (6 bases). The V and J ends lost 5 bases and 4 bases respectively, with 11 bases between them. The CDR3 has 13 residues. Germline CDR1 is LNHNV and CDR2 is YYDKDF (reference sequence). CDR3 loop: CATSVGQTYGYTF. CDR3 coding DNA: TGTGCCACCAGCGTTGGACAGACCTATGGCTACACCTTC. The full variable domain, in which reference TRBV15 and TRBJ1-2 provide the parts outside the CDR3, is DAMVIQNPRYQVTQFGKPVTLSCSQTLNHNVMYWYQQKSSQAPKLLFHYYDKDFNNEADTPDNFQSRRPNTSFCFLDIRSPGLGDTAMYLCATSVGQTYGYTFGSGTRLTVV.

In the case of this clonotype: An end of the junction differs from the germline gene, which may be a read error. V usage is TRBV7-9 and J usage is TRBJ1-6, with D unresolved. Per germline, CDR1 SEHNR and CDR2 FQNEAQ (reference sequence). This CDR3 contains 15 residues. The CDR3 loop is CDSSLLSGFNSPLHF. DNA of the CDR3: TGTGACAGCAGCCTCCTCTCTGGGTTTAATTCACCCCTCCACTTT. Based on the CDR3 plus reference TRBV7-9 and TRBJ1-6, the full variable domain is DTGVSQNPRHKITKRGQNVTFRCDPISEHNRLYWYRQTLGQGPEFLTYFQNEAQLEKSRLLSDRFSAERPKGSFSTLEIQRTEQGDSAMYLCDSSLLSGFNSPLHFGNGTRLTVT.

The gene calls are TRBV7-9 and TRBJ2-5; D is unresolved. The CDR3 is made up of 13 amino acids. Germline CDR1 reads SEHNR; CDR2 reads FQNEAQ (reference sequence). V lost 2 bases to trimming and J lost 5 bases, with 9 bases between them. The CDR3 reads CASSLRQKETQYF. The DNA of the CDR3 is TGTGCCAGCAGCTTAAGACAAAAGGAGACCCAGTACTTC.

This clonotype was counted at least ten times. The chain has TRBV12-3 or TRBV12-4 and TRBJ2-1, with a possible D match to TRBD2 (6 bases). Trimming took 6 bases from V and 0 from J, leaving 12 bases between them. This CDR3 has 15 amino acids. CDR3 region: CASRPRGSSYNEQFF. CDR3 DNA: TGTGCCAGCAGGCCCCGGGGGAGCTCCTACAATGAGCAGTTCTTC.

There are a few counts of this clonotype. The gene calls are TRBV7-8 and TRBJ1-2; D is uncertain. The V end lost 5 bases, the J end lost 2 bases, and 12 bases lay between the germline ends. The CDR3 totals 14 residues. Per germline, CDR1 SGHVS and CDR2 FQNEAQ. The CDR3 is CASSVTGPNYGYTF. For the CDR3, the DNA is TGTGCCAGCAGCGTTACCGGGCCCAACTATGGCTACACCTTC.

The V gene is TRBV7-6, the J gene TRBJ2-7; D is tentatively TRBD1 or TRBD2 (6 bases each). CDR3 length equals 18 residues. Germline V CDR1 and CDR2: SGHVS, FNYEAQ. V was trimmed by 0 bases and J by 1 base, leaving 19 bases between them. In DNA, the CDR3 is TGTGCCAGCAGCTTAGCGGAGGGACAACCCACCCTTTCCTACGAGCAGTACTTC. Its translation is CASSLAEGQPTLSYEQYF.

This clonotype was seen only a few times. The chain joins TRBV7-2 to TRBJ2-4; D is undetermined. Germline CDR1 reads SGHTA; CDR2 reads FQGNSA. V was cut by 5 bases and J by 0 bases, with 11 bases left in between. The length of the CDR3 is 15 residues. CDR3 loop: CASSLPGSAKNIQYF. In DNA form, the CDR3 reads TGTGCCAGCAGCCTTCCCGGATCAGCCAAAAACATTCAGTACTTC.

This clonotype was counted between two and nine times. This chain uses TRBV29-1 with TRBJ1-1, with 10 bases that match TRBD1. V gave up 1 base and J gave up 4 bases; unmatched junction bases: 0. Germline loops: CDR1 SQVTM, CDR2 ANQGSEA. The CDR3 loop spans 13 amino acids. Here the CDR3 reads CSVEGQGATEAFF. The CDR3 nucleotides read TGCAGCGTTGAAGGACAGGGGGCCACTGAAGCTTTCTTT.

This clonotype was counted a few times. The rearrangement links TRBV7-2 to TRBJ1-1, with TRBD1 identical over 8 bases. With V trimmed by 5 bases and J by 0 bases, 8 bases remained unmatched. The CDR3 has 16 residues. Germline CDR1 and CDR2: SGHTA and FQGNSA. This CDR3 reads CASSLTGTGMNTEAFF. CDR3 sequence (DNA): TGTGCCAGCAGCCTCACCGGGACAGGCATGAACACTGAAGCTTTCTTT.